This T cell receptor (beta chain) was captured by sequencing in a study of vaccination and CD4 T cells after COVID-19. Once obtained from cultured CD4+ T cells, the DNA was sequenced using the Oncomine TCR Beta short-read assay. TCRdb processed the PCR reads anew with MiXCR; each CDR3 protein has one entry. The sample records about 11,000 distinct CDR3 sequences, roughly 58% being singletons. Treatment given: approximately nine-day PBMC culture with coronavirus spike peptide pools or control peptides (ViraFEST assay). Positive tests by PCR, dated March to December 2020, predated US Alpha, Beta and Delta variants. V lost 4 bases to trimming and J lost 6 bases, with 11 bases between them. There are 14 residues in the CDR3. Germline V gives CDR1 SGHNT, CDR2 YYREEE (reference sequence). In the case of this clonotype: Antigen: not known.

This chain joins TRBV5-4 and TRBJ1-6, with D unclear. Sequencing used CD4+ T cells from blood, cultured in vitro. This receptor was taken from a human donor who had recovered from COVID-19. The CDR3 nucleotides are TGTGCCAGCAGCCCCACTCTGGGTAATTCACCCCTCCACTTT. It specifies CASSPTLGNSPLHF.